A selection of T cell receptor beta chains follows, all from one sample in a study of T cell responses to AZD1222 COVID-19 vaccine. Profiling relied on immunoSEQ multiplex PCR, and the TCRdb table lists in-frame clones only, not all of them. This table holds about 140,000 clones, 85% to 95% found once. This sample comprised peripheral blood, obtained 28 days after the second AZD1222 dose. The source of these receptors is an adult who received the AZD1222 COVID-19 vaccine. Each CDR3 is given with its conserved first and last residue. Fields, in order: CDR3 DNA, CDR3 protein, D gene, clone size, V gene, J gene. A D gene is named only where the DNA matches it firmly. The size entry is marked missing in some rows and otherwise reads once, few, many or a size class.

CDR3 DNA: TGTGCCATCAGTGAGTCGATTGGACAGATCTATGGCTACACCTTC; CDR3 protein: CAISESIGQIYGYTF; D gene: .; clone size: .; V gene: TRBV10-3; J gene: TRBJ1-2
CDR3 DNA: TGTGCCAGCAGTGAAGGAGGGGCAGATGGCTACACCTTC; CDR3 protein: CASSEGGADGYTF; D gene: .; clone size: .; V gene: TRBV6-1; J gene: TRBJ1-2
CDR3 DNA: TGTGCCACCAGTGAAACAGGGGACCCGCACAATGAGCAGTTCTTC; CDR3 protein: CATSETGDPHNEQFF; D gene: TRBD1; clone size: .; V gene: TRBV24-1; J gene: TRBJ2-1
CDR3 DNA: TGTGCCAGCAGTCTTACCGGGACAGGGGTATCACCCCTCCACTTT; CDR3 protein: CASSLTGTGVSPLHF; D gene: TRBD1; clone size: .; V gene: TRBV7-3; J gene: TRBJ1-6
CDR3 DNA: TGTGCCAGCAGTTACGAAAGACTAGCGGGAGTGGTTAAAGAGACCCAGTACTTC; CDR3 protein: CASSYERLAGVVKETQYF; D gene: TRBD2; clone size: .; V gene: TRBV6-2/TRBV6-3; J gene: TRBJ2-5
CDR3 DNA: TGTGCCAGCAGTTACTTCTCGGGCGGGGAGCTGTTTTTT; CDR3 protein: CASSYFSGGELFF; D gene: .; clone size: once; V gene: TRBV6-5; J gene: TRBJ2-2
CDR3 DNA: TGTGCCAGCAGCAACAACGTCGAGGGCTCACCCCTCCACTTT; CDR3 protein: CASSNNVEGSPLHF; D gene: .; clone size: .; V gene: TRBV3-1/TRBV3-2; J gene: TRBJ1-6
CDR3 DNA: TGTGCCAGCAGCTTTATTACCGGGACAGGGCGATACGAGCAGTACTTC; CDR3 protein: CASSFITGTGRYEQYF; D gene: TRBD1; clone size: .; V gene: TRBV7-9; J gene: TRBJ2-7
CDR3 DNA: TGTGCCAGCAGTTACGACCCCGGGACACCGAGGTTTTTT; CDR3 protein: CASSYDPGTPRFF; D gene: .; clone size: .; V gene: TRBV6-2/TRBV6-3; J gene: TRBJ2-2
CDR3 DNA: TGTGCCAGCAGCTCTCCCCAGGGGGCTAATAGGGTTGAAGCTTTCTTT; CDR3 protein: CASSSPQGANRVEAFF; D gene: TRBD1; clone size: .; V gene: TRBV7-9; J gene: TRBJ1-1
CDR3 DNA: TGTGCCAGCAGTCTTAGTAAAGGGGTACGGAACACCGGGGAGCTGTTTTTT; CDR3 protein: CASSLSKGVRNTGELFF; D gene: .; clone size: .; V gene: TRBV25-1; J gene: TRBJ2-2
CDR3 DNA: TGTGCCCCCGGCGGGCTCCGGGGTAACTATGGCTACACCTTC; CDR3 protein: CAPGGLRGNYGYTF; D gene: .; clone size: .; V gene: TRBV7-9; J gene: TRBJ1-2
CDR3 DNA: TGTGCCAGCAGTGGGGGGCTGGGAGAGACCCAGTACTTC; CDR3 protein: CASSGGLGETQYF; D gene: .; clone size: .; V gene: TRBV2; J gene: TRBJ2-5
CDR3 DNA: TGTGCCAGTAGTATAAGAGGGTTTAGCACAGATACGCAGTATTTT; CDR3 protein: CASSIRGFSTDTQYF; D gene: .; clone size: .; V gene: TRBV19; J gene: TRBJ2-3
CDR3 DNA: TGTGCCAGCAGCCGCATCGTAAATTCACCCCTCCACTTT; CDR3 protein: CASSRIVNSPLHF; D gene: .; clone size: .; V gene: TRBV3-1/TRBV3-2; J gene: TRBJ1-6
CDR3 DNA: TGTGCCAGCAGTTACTCGATAGGGACTAGAGTCTACGAGCAGTACTTC; CDR3 protein: CASSYSIGTRVYEQYF; D gene: TRBD2; clone size: .; V gene: TRBV6-5; J gene: TRBJ2-7
CDR3 DNA: TGCAGTGCTAATGTCCGGTACGAGCAGTACTTC; CDR3 protein: CSANVRYEQYF; D gene: .; clone size: .; V gene: TRBV20-1; J gene: TRBJ2-7
CDR3 DNA: TGTGCTAGTGGGCTGATCTATGGCTACACCTTC; CDR3 protein: CASGLIYGYTF; D gene: .; clone size: .; V gene: TRBV12-5; J gene: TRBJ1-2
CDR3 DNA: TGTGCCAGTAGTGCGGAACATCATAATTCACCCCTCCACTTT; CDR3 protein: CASSAEHHNSPLHF; D gene: .; clone size: .; V gene: TRBV19; J gene: TRBJ1-6
CDR3 DNA: TGTGCCAGCAGTGGGACAGGGGATCCCTTGGATCGGGGCTACACCTTC; CDR3 protein: CASSGTGDPLDRGYTF; D gene: TRBD1; clone size: .; V gene: TRBV6-1; J gene: TRBJ1-2
CDR3 DNA: TGTGCCAGCAACAGTCAGGGGGCCTACACTGAAGCTTTCTTT; CDR3 protein: CASNSQGAYTEAFF; D gene: TRBD1; clone size: medium-sized; V gene: TRBV27; J gene: TRBJ1-1
CDR3 DNA: TGTGCCAGTAGCTCCCCGCCGGGAGGAAACAGATTTAACTATGGCTACACCTTC; CDR3 protein: CASSSPPGGNRFNYGYTF; D gene: .; clone size: .; V gene: TRBV19; J gene: TRBJ1-2
CDR3 DNA: TGTGCCAGCAGCACTTGGGACAGAAAGGACTGGGAAGCTTTCTTT; CDR3 protein: CASSTWDRKDWEAFF; D gene: TRBD1; clone size: .; V gene: TRBV11-2; J gene: TRBJ1-1
CDR3 DNA: TGCAGCGTTGAAGGGACAGGGTCGTTCGAGCAGTACTTC; CDR3 protein: CSVEGTGSFEQYF; D gene: TRBD1; clone size: .; V gene: TRBV29-1; J gene: TRBJ2-7
CDR3 DNA: TGTGCCAGCAGCCCGAGACTCAGGGGGAGCACAGATACGCAGTATTTT; CDR3 protein: CASSPRLRGSTDTQYF; D gene: TRBD1; clone size: .; V gene: TRBV7-2; J gene: TRBJ2-3
CDR3 DNA: TGTGCCAGCAGTTTCGGACAGGGGCGTAGGGTGTACACTGAAGCTTTCTTT; CDR3 protein: CASSFGQGRRVYTEAFF; D gene: TRBD1; clone size: .; V gene: TRBV28; J gene: TRBJ1-1
CDR3 DNA: TGTGCCACTGTCGCTGCCAGTTATGGCTACACCTTC; CDR3 protein: CATVAASYGYTF; D gene: .; clone size: once; V gene: TRBV6-1; J gene: TRBJ1-2